The text below deals with one T cell receptor (beta chain). The sample is drawn from a study of blood T cell repertoires in COVID-19. Study summary: Material from acute and convalescent COVID-19 was sourced from the United States, Italy and Spain.

Per the germline V gene, CDR1 is SGHTA and CDR2 is FQGNSA. The CDR3 is 18 residues long. The J segment lost 4 bases and the V segment lost 5 bases, leaving 13 bases of the junction unmatched. This study enrolled people aged 18 to 89 from 20 to 25 US geographic areas. Cohorts were assigned according to the clinical history that participants reported. Authors' processing steps: Amplifying reference gene primers gave estimates of nucleated cell counts. Profiling relied on immunoSEQ multiplex PCR, and the TCRdb table lists in-frame clones only, not all of them. V, J and clone size reflect that table, while D and trimming were determined from the DNA. This repertoire shows about 180,000 clones, about 90% found once; its top ten account for roughly 8.6%.

Specimen: PBMCs or T cells enriched from blood (not recorded which). This TCR came from a woman younger than 30 who had recovered from COVID-19. V gene TRBV7-2 combines with J gene TRBJ2-3; 12 bases agree with TRBD2. The CDR3 region is CASSQRTSGLAGADTQYF. The CDR3 DNA is TGTGCCAGCAGCCAGCGAACCTCGGGACTAGCGGGTGCAGATACGCAGTATTTT.